The 20 T cell receptor beta chains reported below all come from one sample, sequenced in a study of human T cells and chemical hapten exposure. TCRdb reanalysed the RACE reads using MiXCR and keeps one entry per CDR3 protein. The sample lists approximately 340,000 distinct CDR3 sequences; around 7% were seen once. The time point: patch test 1, 2 weeks after DPC sensitization. This sample's treatment: therapeutic diphenylcyclopropenone sensitization with weekly scalp DPC. The material sequenced was whole blood, taken in connection with sensitization to the hapten diphenylcyclopropenone (DPC). All receptors come from a young woman with alopecia areata. Some clones in this sample may be carry-over from other donors' samples.

This chain connects TRBV19 to TRBJ2-1; tentatively, D is TRBD1 or TRBD2 (5 bases each). This CDR3 contains 16 residues. The V end lost 5 bases, the J end lost 5 bases, and 19 bases lay between the germline ends. Germline V lookup: CDR1 LNHDA, CDR2 SQIVND (reference sequence). The CDR3, as DNA: TGTGCCAGTAGTCTCGCCGGGACCCAACCTCACAATGAGCAGTTCTTC. The encoded protein is CASSLAGTQPHNEQFF.

This clonotype appeared many times. The chain combines TRBV28 with TRBJ2-1, with D possibly matching TRBD2 (6 bases). Trimming shortened V by 6 bases and J by 4 bases, and 13 bases separated the two germline ends. Per the germline V gene, CDR1 is MDHEN and CDR2 is SYDVKM. There are 14 residues in the CDR3. The CDR3 loop is CASRTGDQYNEQFF. CDR3 bases: TGTGCCAGCAGAACGGGGGACCAATACAATGAGCAGTTCTTC.

A few counts support this clonotype. The chain is built from TRBV6-1 and TRBJ1-5; 8 bases line up with TRBD1. Germline CDR1 reads MNHNS; CDR2 reads SASEGT. The CDR3 totals 18 residues. J lost 2 bases, V lost 5 bases, and 14 bases had no gene match. The CDR3 reads CASSILRQGPLGNQPQHF. The CDR3 coding sequence is TGTGCCAGCAGTATCCTCAGACAGGGGCCCTTGGGCAATCAGCCCCAGCATTTT.

This clonotype has a handful of counts. This chain connects TRBV20-1 to TRBJ2-2, with a possible D match to TRBD2 (6 bases). V lost 2 bases and J lost 1, with 11 bases in between. There are 15 residues in the CDR3. Germline CDR1 is DFQATT and CDR2 is SNEGSKA (reference sequence). CDR3 sequence reads: CSARKPGLNTGELFF. CDR3 nucleotide sequence: TGCAGTGCTAGAAAACCGGGACTGAACACCGGGGAGCTGTTTTTT.

This clonotype was counted ten times or more. The V gene is TRBV6-1, the J gene TRBJ1-2; no reliable D call. The germline V and J ends were trimmed by 7 bases and 3 bases, with 27 bases remaining between them. Per germline, CDR1 MNHNS and CDR2 SASEGT. The CDR3 extends over 18 amino acids. DNA for the CDR3: TGTGCCAGCATGAGTAGGACTACTGGCTCCGTAGGCGACTATGGCTACACCTTC. The encoded protein is CASMSRTTGSVGDYGYTF.

This clonotype turned up a few times. CDR3 in amino acids: CASSFQADESPLHF. The CDR3 coding sequence is TGTGCCAGCAGCTTCCAGGCGGACGAATCACCCCTCCACTTT. J is TRBJ1-6 and V is TRBV6-6; D is unclear. V gave up 6 bases and J gave up 10 bases, with 16 bases separating them. The germline gives CDR1 MNHNY, CDR2 SVGAGI (reference sequence). The CDR3 contains 14 residues.

This clonotype was observed at least ten times. V and J are TRBV7-9 and TRBJ1-1; D call uncertain. The CDR3 runs to 12 residues. Looked up from germline, CDR1 is SEHNR and CDR2 is FQNEAQ (reference sequence). Trimming shortened V by 2 bases and J by 3 bases, and 4 bases separated the two germline ends. The CDR3 spells CASSLFDTEAFF. The CDR3 bases are TGTGCCAGCAGCTTATTTGACACTGAAGCTTTCTTT.

This clonotype was observed many times. CDR3 in amino acids: CASSLAGGRFSSPLHF. DNA for the CDR3: TGTGCCAGCAGCTTAGCGGGGGGGCGCTTCAGTTCACCCCTCCACTTT. V is TRBV7-2 and J is TRBJ1-6; D is possibly TRBD1 (6 bases). CDR1 and CDR2 (germline): SGHTA, FQGNSA. The CDR3 totals 16 residues. Trimming removed 0 bases at V and 9 bases at J, with 15 bases between.

This clonotype was recorded many times. CDR3 sequence (DNA): TGTGCCAGCAGGGCCGGGACAATGAATCAGCCCCAGCATTTT. This gives the protein CASRAGTMNQPQHF. This rearrangement joins TRBV6-6 to TRBJ1-5, with D possibly being TRBD1 (6 bases). Trimming pared 6 bases from V and 4 bases from J, leaving 13 bases between. This CDR3 region has 14 residues. The germline V gene has CDR1 MNHNY and CDR2 SVGAGI (reference sequence).

The chain has TRBV6-6 and TRBJ1-2; weak D call: TRBD1 (5 bases). Trimming took 3 bases from V and 3 from J, leaving 14 bases between them. The CDR3 covers 15 residues. Germline-derived CDR1 and CDR2 are MNHNY and SVGAGI (reference sequence). The CDR3 loop is CASSYMGRGDYGYTF. The DNA for the CDR3 is TGTGCCAGCAGTTATATGGGGCGCGGAGACTATGGCTACACCTTC.

V and J are TRBV5-6 and TRBJ2-1, with 10 bases matching TRBD2. V lost 1 base, J lost 15 bases, and 7 bases stayed unmatched. Germline values: CDR1 SGHDT, CDR2 YYEEEE. The CDR3 extends over 13 amino acids. The CDR3 coding sequence is TGTGCCAGCAGCTTGTTCCTAGCGGGGGCCCGGTTCTTC. It specifies CASSLFLAGARFF.

The table lists this clonotype with many counts. The chain recombines TRBV3-1 with TRBJ2-3; the D is unclear. This CDR3 is 14 amino acids long. V was clipped by 4 bases and J by 6 bases, with 14 bases between them. The germline gives CDR1 LGHDT, CDR2 YNNKEL (reference sequence). The CDR3 loop is CASSRYSLLDTQYF. The CDR3 coding sequence is TGTGCCAGCAGCCGGTACTCCCTCTTGGATACGCAGTATTTT.

V is TRBV12-3 or TRBV12-4 and J is TRBJ2-7; 10 bases align to TRBD1. The CDR3 totals 14 residues. The V segment lost 8 bases and the J segment 6 bases; nucleotides outside the gene matches: 10. In DNA form, the CDR3 reads TGTGCCAGCCAGTTCTCGACAGGGGGCCGCGAGCAGTACTTC. Translating gives CASQFSTGGREQYF.

The V gene is TRBV7-2, the J gene TRBJ1-1, with a weak D call TRBD1 (5 bases). The CDR3 is made up of 15 amino acids. Germline CDR1 is SGHTA and CDR2 is FQGNSA. The V end was cut by 5 bases, the J end by 5 bases, with 18 bases between. The CDR3 DNA follows: TGTGCCAGCAGCCCGAGGGTCGGGGCCGGAACTGAAGCTTTCTTT. It codes for CASSPRVGAGTEAFF.

This clonotype was seen more than once but under ten times. The chain couples TRBV5-6 to TRBJ1-1, with 9 nucleotides matching TRBD1. Germline CDR1 reads SGHDT; CDR2 reads YYEEEE. This CDR3 is 16 amino acids long. V lost 3 bases to trimming and J lost 3 bases; unmatched junction nucleotides: 9. This CDR3 is CASSWGTGTGHTEAFF. The CDR3 DNA is TGTGCCAGCAGCTGGGGGACCGGGACAGGGCACACTGAAGCTTTCTTT.

This clonotype was seen ten or more times. The genes are TRBV12-3 or TRBV12-4 and TRBJ2-3, with 11 bases matching TRBD2. The CDR3 loop spans 16 amino acids. J was trimmed by 0 bases and V by 5 bases; bases with no gene match: 4. The CDR3 region has the DNA TGTGCCAGCAGTCCGGGACTAGCGGCTAGCACAGATACGCAGTATTTT. Translating gives CASSPGLAASTDTQYF.

The sample holds many counts of this clonotype. This chain links TRBV5-6 with TRBJ2-7; 8 bases map to TRBD2. Losses at the gene ends were 3 bases for V and 3 bases for J; bases not matched to a gene: 14. The CDR3 runs 17 residues. Germline values: CDR1 SGHDT, CDR2 YYEEEE. The CDR3 region is CASSSTPSGGPIYEQYF. The CDR3 coding sequence is TGTGCCAGCAGCTCCACCCCTTCGGGGGGGCCAATCTACGAGCAGTACTTC.

This clonotype was seen a few times. This rearrangement joins TRBV15 to TRBJ2-1, with D maybe TRBD1 (6 bases). Trimming removed 6 bases from V and 11 bases from J, with 17 bases in between. This CDR3 has 13 residues. The V gene's germline CDR1 is LNHNV and CDR2 YYDKDF (reference sequence). CDR3 sequence (DNA): TGTGCCACCAGGATAATAGCCGGGACACAGCAGTTCTTC. Amino acid sequence: CATRIIAGTQQFF.

This clonotype was seen at least ten times. The chain uses TRBV28 and TRBJ2-6; perhaps TRBD1 as D (6 bases). The V and J ends lost 6 bases and 2 bases respectively, with 8 bases between them. In germline, CDR1 is MDHEN, CDR2 SYDVKM. The CDR3 has 14 amino acids. This CDR3 reads CASRGAAGANVLTF. The CDR3 region has the DNA TGTGCCAGCAGGGGGGCTGCTGGGGCCAACGTCCTGACTTTC.

The J gene is TRBJ2-4, the V gene TRBV20-1, with 7 bases that match TRBD1. V lost 1 base, J lost 7 bases, and 7 bases stayed unmatched. The germline CDR1 and CDR2 sequences are DFQATT and SNEGSKA (reference sequence). The CDR3 extends over 14 amino acids. The CDR3 region is CSARGEGGWNIQYF. The DNA for the CDR3 is TGCAGTGCTAGAGGGGAAGGGGGCTGGAACATTCAGTACTTC.